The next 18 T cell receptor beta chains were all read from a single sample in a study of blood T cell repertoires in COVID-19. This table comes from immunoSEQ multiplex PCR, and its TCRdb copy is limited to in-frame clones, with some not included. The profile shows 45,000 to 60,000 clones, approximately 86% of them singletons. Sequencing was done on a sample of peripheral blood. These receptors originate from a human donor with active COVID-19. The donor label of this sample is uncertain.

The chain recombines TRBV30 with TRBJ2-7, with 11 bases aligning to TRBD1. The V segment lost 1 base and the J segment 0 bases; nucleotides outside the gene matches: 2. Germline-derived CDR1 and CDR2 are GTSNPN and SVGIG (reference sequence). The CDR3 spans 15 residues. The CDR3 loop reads CAWSGDRGSSYEQYF. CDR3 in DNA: TGTGCCTGGAGTGGGGACAGGGGGAGCTCCTACGAGCAGTACTTC. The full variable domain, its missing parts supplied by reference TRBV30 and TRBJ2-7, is SQTIHQWPATLVQPVGSPLSLECTVEGTSNPNLYWYRQAAGRGLQLLFYSVGIGQISSEVPQNLSASRPQDRQFILSSKKLLLSDSGFYLCAWSGDRGSSYEQYFGPGTRLTVT.

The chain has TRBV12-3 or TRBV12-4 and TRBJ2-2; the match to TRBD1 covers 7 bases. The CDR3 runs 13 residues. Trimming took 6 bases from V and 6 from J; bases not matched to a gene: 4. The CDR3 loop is CASRVDRAGELFF. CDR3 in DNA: TGTGCCAGCAGAGTCGACAGGGCCGGGGAGCTGTTTTTT.

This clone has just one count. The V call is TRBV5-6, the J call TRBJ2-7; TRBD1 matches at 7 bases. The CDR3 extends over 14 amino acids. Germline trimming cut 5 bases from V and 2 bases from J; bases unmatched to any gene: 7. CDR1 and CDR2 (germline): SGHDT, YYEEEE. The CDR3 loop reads CASRDRARTYEQYF. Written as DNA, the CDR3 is TGTGCCAGCAGAGACAGGGCTCGGACCTACGAGCAGTACTTC.

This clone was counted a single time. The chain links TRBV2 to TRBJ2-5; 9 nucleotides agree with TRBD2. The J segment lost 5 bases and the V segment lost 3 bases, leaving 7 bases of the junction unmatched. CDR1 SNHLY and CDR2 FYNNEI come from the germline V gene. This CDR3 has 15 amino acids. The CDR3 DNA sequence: TGTGCCAGCAGTGACAGCGGGAGGTTTGGGGAGACCCAGTACTTC. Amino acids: CASSDSGRFGETQYF. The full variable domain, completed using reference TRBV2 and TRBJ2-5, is EPEVTQTPSHQVTQMGQEVILRCVPISNHLYFYWYRQILGQKVEFLVSFYNNEISEKSEIFDDQFSVERPDGSNFTLKIRSTKLEDSAMYFCASSDSGRFGETQYFGPGTRLLVL.

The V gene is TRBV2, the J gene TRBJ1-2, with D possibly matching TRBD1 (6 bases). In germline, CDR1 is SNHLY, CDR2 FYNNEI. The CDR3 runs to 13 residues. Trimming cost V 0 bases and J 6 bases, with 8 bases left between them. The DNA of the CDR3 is TGTGCCAGCAGTGAAGCAGGGGGGGATGGCTACACCTTC. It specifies CASSEAGGDGYTF.

CDR3 in DNA: TGTGCCAGCAGCTTTCTAGCGGGGGGGAATGAGCAGTTCTTC. Translated: CASSFLAGGNEQFF. The chain has TRBV11-2 and TRBJ2-1, with 12 bases matching TRBD2. V lost 3 bases, J lost 7 bases, and 1 base stayed unmatched. Germline loops: CDR1 SGHAT, CDR2 FQNNGV. The CDR3 runs 14 residues.

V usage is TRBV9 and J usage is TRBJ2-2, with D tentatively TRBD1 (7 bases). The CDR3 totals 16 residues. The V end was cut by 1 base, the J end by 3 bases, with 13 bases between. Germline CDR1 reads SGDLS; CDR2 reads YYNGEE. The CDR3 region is CASSVLGGGDTGELFF. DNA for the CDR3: TGTGCCAGCAGCGTATTAGGAGGGGGCGACACCGGGGAGCTGTTTTTT.

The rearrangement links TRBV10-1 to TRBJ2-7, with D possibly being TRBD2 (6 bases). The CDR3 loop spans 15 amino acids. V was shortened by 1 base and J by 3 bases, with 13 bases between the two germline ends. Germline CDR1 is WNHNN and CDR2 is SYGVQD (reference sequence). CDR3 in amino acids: CASSEYGGSIYEQYF. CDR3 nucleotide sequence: TGCGCCAGCAGTGAGTACGGGGGTTCAATCTACGAGCAGTACTTC.

DNA of the CDR3: TGTGCCAGCAGCCGTTCCCGAGGAACAAGCTACGAGCAGTACTTC. The encoded protein is CASSRSRGTSYEQYF. This chain links TRBV7-9 with TRBJ2-7; D gene ambiguous. Trimming shortened V by 5 bases and J by 3 bases, and 17 bases separated the two germline ends. Germline assignment: CDR1 SEHNR and CDR2 FQNEAQ (reference sequence). This CDR3 is 15 amino acids long.

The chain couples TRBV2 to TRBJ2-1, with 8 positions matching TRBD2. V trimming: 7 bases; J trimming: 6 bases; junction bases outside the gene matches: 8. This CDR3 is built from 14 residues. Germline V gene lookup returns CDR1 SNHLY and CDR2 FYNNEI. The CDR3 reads CASTGTSSVNEQFF. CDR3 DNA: TGTGCCAGCACCGGGACTAGTAGTGTCAATGAGCAGTTCTTC.

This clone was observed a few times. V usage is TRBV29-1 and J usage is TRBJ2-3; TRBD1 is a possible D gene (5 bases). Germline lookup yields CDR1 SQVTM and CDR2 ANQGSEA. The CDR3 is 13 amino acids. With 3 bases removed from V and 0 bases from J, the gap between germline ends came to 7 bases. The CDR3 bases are TGCAGCGTTGAGACAGACAGCACAGATACGCAGTATTTT. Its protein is CSVETDSTDTQYF.

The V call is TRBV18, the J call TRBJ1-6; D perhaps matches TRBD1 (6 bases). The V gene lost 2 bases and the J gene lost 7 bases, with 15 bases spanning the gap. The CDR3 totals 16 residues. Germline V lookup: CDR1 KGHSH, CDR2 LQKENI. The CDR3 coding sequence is TGTGCCAGCTCACCATTGAATCAGGGGTTGAATTCACCCCTCCACTTT. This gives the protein CASSPLNQGLNSPLHF.

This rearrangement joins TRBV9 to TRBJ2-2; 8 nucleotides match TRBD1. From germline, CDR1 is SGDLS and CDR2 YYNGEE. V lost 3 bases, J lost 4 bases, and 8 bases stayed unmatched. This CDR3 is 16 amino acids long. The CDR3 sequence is CASSEETGVVTGELFF. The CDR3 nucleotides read TGTGCCAGCAGCGAAGAGACAGGGGTGGTCACCGGGGAGCTGTTTTTT. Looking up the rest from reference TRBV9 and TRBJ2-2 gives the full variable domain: DSGVTQTPKHLITATGQRVTLRCSPRSGDLSVYWYQQSLDQGLQFLIQYYNGEERAKGNILERFSAQQFPDLHSELNLSSLELGDSALYFCASSEETGVVTGELFFGEGSRLTVL.

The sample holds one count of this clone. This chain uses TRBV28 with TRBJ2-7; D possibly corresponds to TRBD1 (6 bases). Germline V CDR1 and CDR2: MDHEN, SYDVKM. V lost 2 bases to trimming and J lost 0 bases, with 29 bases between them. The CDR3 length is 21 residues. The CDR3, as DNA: TGTGCCAGCAGTTTACTCTCGATTTTGTCAGTTTCAGGGGCGACCTCCTACGAGCAGTACTTC. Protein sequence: CASSLLSILSVSGATSYEQYF.

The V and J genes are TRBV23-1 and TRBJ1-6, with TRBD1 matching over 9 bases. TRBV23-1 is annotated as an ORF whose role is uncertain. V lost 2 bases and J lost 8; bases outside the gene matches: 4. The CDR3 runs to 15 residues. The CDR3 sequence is CASSQGQGPDSPLHF. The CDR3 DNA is TGCGCCAGCAGTCAAGGACAGGGGCCCGATTCACCCCTCCACTTT.

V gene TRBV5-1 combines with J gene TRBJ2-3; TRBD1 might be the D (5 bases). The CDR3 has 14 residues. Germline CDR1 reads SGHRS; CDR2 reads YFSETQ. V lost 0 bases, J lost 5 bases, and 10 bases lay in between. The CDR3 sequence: CASSLGQYEDTQYF. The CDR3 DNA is TGCGCCAGCAGCTTGGGACAGTACGAAGATACGCAGTATTTT.

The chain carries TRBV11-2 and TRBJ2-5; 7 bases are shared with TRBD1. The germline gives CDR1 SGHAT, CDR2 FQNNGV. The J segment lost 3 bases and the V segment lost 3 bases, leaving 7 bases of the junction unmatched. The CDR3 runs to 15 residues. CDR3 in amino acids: CASSFEGARKETQYF. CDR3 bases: TGTGCCAGCAGCTTTGAGGGGGCAAGAAAAGAGACCCAGTACTTC.

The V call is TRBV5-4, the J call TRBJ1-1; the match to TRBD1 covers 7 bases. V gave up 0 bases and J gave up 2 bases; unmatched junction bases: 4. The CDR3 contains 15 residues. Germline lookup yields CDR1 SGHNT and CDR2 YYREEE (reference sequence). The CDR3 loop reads CASSLEGASNTEAFF. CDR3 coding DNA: TGTGCCAGCAGCTTGGAGGGGGCGAGTAACACTGAAGCTTTCTTT.